Below are 17 T cell receptor beta chains sequenced from a single sample in a study of blood T cell repertoires in COVID-19. Using immunoSEQ multiplex PCR, the repertoire was profiled, and TCRdb retains in-frame clones only, with some absent. The sample lists nearly 60,000 clones; roughly 84% were seen once. Source material: peripheral blood. These TCRs come from a man aged 40-50 years with active COVID-19.

This clone was picked up a small number of times. The chain uses TRBV29-1 and TRBJ2-2; 7 bases align to TRBD1. With V trimmed by 6 bases and J by 5 bases, 6 bases remained unmatched. The CDR3 has 13 amino acids. CDR1 is SQVTM, CDR2 ANQGSEA, per germline. The chain's CDR3 is CSVNRGGTGELFF. CDR3 DNA: TGCAGCGTGAACAGGGGCGGAACCGGGGAGCTGTTTTTT.

This clone was seen just once. The CDR3 spells CASIPQGDYEQFF. CDR3 DNA sequence: TGCGCCAGCATCCCACAGGGGGACTATGAGCAGTTCTTC. The V and J genes are TRBV5-1 and TRBJ2-1, with 8 bases that match TRBD1. The CDR3 is 13 residues long. With 6 bases clipped from V and 8 bases from J, the junction kept 7 bases outside the gene matches. In germline, CDR1 is SGHRS, CDR2 YFSETQ.

The genes are TRBV2 and TRBJ2-7, with TRBD1 matching over 8 bases. The V segment lost 7 bases and the J segment 6 bases; nucleotides outside the gene matches: 14. This CDR3 has 15 residues. Germline CDR1 is SNHLY and CDR2 is FYNNEI. The CDR3 bases are TGTGCCAGCAATCAACCGGGACAGGTTTTCGGCGAGCAGTACTTC. This gives the protein CASNQPGQVFGEQYF.

This clone turned up a few times. V usage is TRBV5-5 and J usage is TRBJ2-3; 14 positions agree with TRBD2. The CDR3 has 16 amino acids. CDR1 and CDR2 from the germline V gene are SGHKS and YYEKEE (reference sequence). The J segment lost 4 bases and the V segment lost 3 bases, leaving 4 bases of the junction unmatched. CDR3 sequence: CASSSGTSGSSDTQYF. As DNA, the CDR3 is TGTGCCAGCAGCTCCGGGACTAGCGGGAGTTCAGATACGCAGTATTTT.

The gene calls are TRBV19 and TRBJ1-5; TRBD1 agrees at 9 bases. Germline-derived CDR1 and CDR2 are LNHDA and SQIVND (reference sequence). The CDR3 has 17 residues. V lost 2 bases to trimming and J lost 6 bases; unmatched junction nucleotides: 11. CDR3 amino acids: CASSIKASGQGSQPQHF. The CDR3, as DNA: TGTGCCAGTAGTATAAAGGCCTCGGGACAGGGAAGTCAGCCCCAGCATTTT.

This chain uses TRBV9 with TRBJ1-1; 8 bases map to TRBD1. This CDR3 comprises 15 residues. V trimming: 4 bases; J trimming: 4 bases; junction bases outside the gene matches: 9. The germline V gene has CDR1 SGDLS and CDR2 YYNGEE. CDR3 protein: CASSPPQTGATEAFF. CDR3 sequence (DNA): TGTGCCAGCAGCCCCCCTCAGACAGGGGCCACTGAAGCTTTCTTT. The variable domain in full, completed from reference TRBV9 and TRBJ1-1, reads DSGVTQTPKHLITATGQRVTLRCSPRSGDLSVYWYQQSLDQGLQFLIQYYNGEERAKGNILERFSAQQFPDLHSELNLSSLELGDSALYFCASSPPQTGATEAFFGQGTRLTVV.

The rearrangement links TRBV5-5 to TRBJ2-5; 12 bases map to TRBD2. Trimming removed 1 base from V and 1 base from J; junction bases left unmatched: 5. Germline V gene lookup returns CDR1 SGHKS and CDR2 YYEKEE (reference sequence). This CDR3 has 17 residues. The CDR3 is CASSLRLAGVFQETQYF. The CDR3, as DNA: TGTGCCAGCAGCTTGAGACTAGCGGGAGTGTTCCAAGAGACCCAGTACTTC.

This chain joins TRBV5-1 and TRBJ2-7; 12 bases fit TRBD1. The CDR3 has 15 residues. In germline, CDR1 is SGHRS, CDR2 YFSETQ. V shed 3 bases and J 3 bases; nucleotides not matched to a gene: 4. In DNA, the CDR3 is TGCGCCAGCAGCTCCGGGACAGGGGGCTTCTACGAGCAGTACTTC. It encodes CASSSGTGGFYEQYF.

CDR3 loop: CASSIGGSGRMSDTQYF. In DNA form, the CDR3 reads TGTGCCAGTAGTATAGGGGGTAGCGGGAGGATGTCAGATACGCAGTATTTT. V gene TRBV19 combines with J gene TRBJ2-3, with 10 bases fitting TRBD2. The CDR3 covers 17 residues. CDR1 and CDR2 from the germline V gene are LNHDA and SQIVND (reference sequence). With 1 base clipped from V and 4 bases from J, the junction kept 8 bases outside the gene matches.

The CDR3: CASSLDRNTGELFF. The CDR3 nucleotides are TGTGCCAGCAGCCTGGACAGAAACACCGGGGAGCTGTTTTTT. This chain joins TRBV7-3 and TRBJ2-2; a possible D gene is TRBD1 (6 bases). This CDR3 is 14 amino acids long. V lost 5 bases to trimming and J lost 2 bases, with 9 bases between them. The germline CDR1 and CDR2 sequences are SGHTA and FQGTGA.

V usage is TRBV6-5 and J usage is TRBJ2-7; 13 bases are a match to TRBD2. With 8 bases clipped from V and 3 bases from J, the junction kept 4 bases outside the gene matches. CDR1 MNHEY and CDR2 SVGAGI come from the germline V gene. The CDR3 consists of 14 residues. The CDR3: CASHRTSGSYEQYF. The CDR3 DNA reads as TGTGCCAGCCACAGGACTAGCGGGAGCTACGAGCAGTACTTC.

This CDR3 is CASIGGAPFTDTQYF. The CDR3 bases are TGTGCCAGCATAGGCGGAGCCCCCTTCACAGATACGCAGTATTTT. The chain recombines TRBV28 with TRBJ2-3; no clear D. There are 15 residues in the CDR3. Trimming cost V 7 bases and J 2 bases, with 16 bases left between them. Germline assignment: CDR1 MDHEN and CDR2 SYDVKM. Supplemented by reference TRBV28 and TRBJ2-3, the full variable domain reads DVKVTQSSRYLVKRTGEKVFLECVQDMDHENMFWYRQDPGLGLRLIYFSYDVKMKEKGDIPEGYSVSREKKERFSLILESASTNQTSMYLCASIGGAPFTDTQYFGPGTRLTVL.

The rearrangement links TRBV30 to TRBJ2-1, with TRBD2 matching 8 bases. Germline V CDR1 and CDR2: GTSNPN, SVGIG (reference sequence). With 2 bases clipped from V and 9 bases from J, the junction kept 9 bases outside the gene matches. The CDR3 is 14 residues long. CDR3 in amino acids: CAWSSSGRIGEQFF. DNA for the CDR3: TGTGCCTGGAGTTCGAGCGGGAGAATCGGTGAGCAGTTCTTC.

The CDR3 DNA follows: TGTGCCTGGAGTGTACGAGGTTTCGAGACCCAGTACTTC. Residues: CAWSVRGFETQYF. The chain employs TRBV30 and TRBJ2-5; D gene uncertain. The CDR3 loop spans 13 amino acids. V was trimmed by 0 bases and J by 5 bases, leaving 10 bases between them. Per germline, CDR1 GTSNPN and CDR2 SVGIG (reference sequence).

The chain recombines TRBV21-1 with TRBJ1-1; TRBD1, the table's D call, lacks a check against the DNA. TRBV21-1 is termed a pseudogene. This CDR3 comprises 12 residues. DNA of the CDR3: TGTGCCAGCAGTCGTCAGGGGGCTGAAGCTTTCTTT. This gives the protein CASSRQGAEAFF.

This chain connects TRBV28 to TRBJ2-1; the match to TRBD2 covers 15 bases. Germline-derived CDR1 and CDR2 are MDHEN and SYDVKM. CDR3 length equals 19 residues. V lost 5 bases, J lost 4 bases, and 12 bases stayed unmatched. The CDR3 nucleotides read TGTGCCAGCAGTCCGACCTCGGGACTAGCGGGAGGACTATACAATGAGCAGTTCTTC. Its translation is CASSPTSGLAGGLYNEQFF.

The CDR3 protein is CARPLAGGGNEQFF. For the CDR3, the DNA is TGTGCCCGGCCCCTAGCGGGGGGAGGTAATGAGCAGTTCTTC. V usage is TRBV5-8 and J usage is TRBJ2-1; 11 bases are shared with TRBD2. The CDR3 covers 14 residues. With 10 bases clipped from V and 7 bases from J, the junction kept 10 bases outside the gene matches. The germline CDR1 and CDR2 sequences are SGHTS and YDEGEE. Filled out from reference TRBV5-8 and TRBJ2-1, the complete variable domain reads EAGVTQSPTHLIKTRGQQATLRCSPISGHTSVYWYQQALGLGLQFLLWYDEGEERNRGNFPPRFSGRQFPNYSSELNVNALELEDSALYLCARPLAGGGNEQFFGPGTRLTVL.